This T cell receptor beta chain was documented in a study of shared clonotypes between healthy human individuals. Execution of the assay was at deep level. In the study's own analysis: From ImmunoSEQ came sequences covering only the junction and carrying no quality scores, so filtering differed. The method was immunoSEQ multiplex PCR; TCRdb's version includes in-frame clones alone and lacks a portion of them. The DNA was the basis for D and trimming; V, J and clone size are from that table. The sample holds millions of clones, over 85% seen once. On this clone: Antigen: not known. The junction departs from germline at one end; a sequencing error may be responsible. The sample has other DNA sequences that encode this CDR3 too.

General study findings and limits: The naive CD4 repertoires of a handful of donors were compared, and around 4.7% of clonotypes were shared.

Germline V gene sequence: CDR1 LNHDA, CDR2 SQIVND (reference sequence). The CDR3 contains 16 residues. The authors divided CD4+ cells into CD45RA+ naive and CD45RA-negative memory subsets. This chain links TRBV19 with TRBJ1-4, with TRBD1 matching 7 bases. Source material: naive CD4+ T cells sorted from blood. Subset defined: CD45RA+ positively selected. The TCR was taken from a man aged 18-30 years in good health. The CDR3 DNA follows: TGCGCCAGTAGCCCAGGACAGGCTGACGGAGGTAAAAAACTGTTTTTT. It codes for CASSPGQADGGKKLFF.